This TCR beta chain was identified during a study of T cells in Graves' hyperthyroidism and ophthalmopathy. Study results and limitations: Blood also carried most thyroid clonotypes expanded above 0.001. The model forecast ophthalmopathy, anticipating it by a median 6.5 months before onset.

About this clonotype: As yet, its antigen is unknown.

Germline CDR1 KGHSH, CDR2 LQKENI. The ends were cut back, 4 bases at V and 6 bases at J, with 13 bases in the middle. This CDR3 comprises 14 residues. RNA transcripts were the template for amplifying TCR beta CDR3 regions. A set of HTBI primers served as the primers for a first-round RT-PCR of the TCR CDR3. MiXCR, applied by TCRdb to the multiplex PCR reads, yields one record per CDR3 protein. The data contain about 600,000 distinct CDR3 sequences, 16% of them singletons. Using around 10 ml of fresh peripheral blood, PBMCs were prepared. This TCR was recovered from a woman aged 40 to 55 with Graves' ophthalmopathy. The source material was blood. V is TRBV18 and J is TRBJ2-4; D gene unclear. CDR3 region: CASSLGELGNIQYF. The CDR3 DNA reads TGTGCCAGCTCACTTGGGGAACTCGGAAACATTCAGTACTTC. Based on the CDR3 plus reference TRBV18 and TRBJ2-4, the full variable domain is NAGVMQNPRHLVRRRGQEARLRCSPMKGHSHVYWYRQLPEEGLKFMVYLQKENIIDESGMPKERFSAEFPKEGPSILRIQQVVRGDSAAYFCASSLGELGNIQYFGAGTRLSVL.